The rows below give T cell receptor beta chains drawn from one sample of a study of T cell responses to AZD1222 COVID-19 vaccine. Using immunoSEQ multiplex PCR, the repertoire was profiled, and TCRdb retains in-frame clones only, with some absent. The table records about 120,000 clones, roughly 90% of them present only once. The source was peripheral blood, collected on day 0 of AZD1222 vaccination. Receptor source: an adult in good health. Each CDR3 is given with its conserved first and last residue.

len	v_gene	j_gene	CDR3aa
14	TRBV19	TRBJ1-4	CASSIAGKVEKLFF
12	TRBV5-1	TRBJ2-7	CASRQTSYEQYF
15	TRBV6-5	TRBJ1-2	CASSNPDRKNYGYTF
16	TRBV5-6	TRBJ2-1	CASSSFPGGVNNEQFF
15	TRBV5-6	TRBJ1-2	CASSLVTGGVYGYTF
16	TRBV6-5	TRBJ1-3	CASSFSGHIAGNTIYF
15	TRBV3-1/TRBV3-2	TRBJ1-2	CASSQDSDSNYGYTF
16	TRBV4-3	TRBJ2-3	CASSQVVGGATDTQYF
15	TRBV9	TRBJ2-7	CASSVEGGGLYEQYF
13	TRBV27	TRBJ2-5	CASSISGGETQYF
14	TRBV18	TRBJ1-2	CASSPGGRDYGYTF
15	TRBV9	TRBJ1-5	CASSGPDRATQPQHF
16	TRBV19	TRBJ2-1	CASSILDGIDYNEQFF
14	TRBV19	TRBJ2-7	CASSTGQGIYEQYF
17	TRBV25-1	TRBJ1-1	CASSEYEWTGANTEAFF
14	TRBV25-1	TRBJ1-5	CASSEGLYSQPQHF
13	TRBV7-6	TRBJ1-1	CASSPEANTEAFF
16	TRBV18	TRBJ1-4	CASSPVLGSTNEKLFF
15	TRBV6-7	TRBJ2-2	CASSCGTGATGELFF